The TCR beta chain under discussion was sequenced for a study of technical replicates of blood from several donors. Some clones are missing from TCRdb's copy, which holds only in-frame ones; the method was immunoSEQ multiplex PCR. Found here are under 85,000 clones, roughly 97% of them singletons; the top ten hold less than 0.2%. This CDR3 contains 16 residues. Trimming removed 1 base at V and 0 bases at J, with 10 bases between. The germline CDR1 and CDR2 sequences are SGHAT and FQNNGV. This TCR was recovered from a human donor in good health. Sequenced: T cells isolated from PBMCs. This sequence joins TRBV11-2 and TRBJ1-3; a possible D gene is TRBD1 (5 bases). CDR3: CASSLVARVSGNTIYF. In DNA, the CDR3 is TGTGCCAGCAGCTTAGTTGCCAGGGTCTCTGGAAACACCATATATTTT.